These 5 T cell receptor beta chains originate from one sample sequenced in a study of T cell responses to AZD1222 COVID-19 vaccine (dated by TCRdb to about 2021). The time point label, as the study defines it: baseline before first vaccination. Library generation was performed with the immunoSEQ multiplex PCR assay. The source is immuneACCESS, and TCRdb retained only in-frame sequences with V and J called. Part of the clones is not carried over; for the studies checked, unresolved V genes explain less than half of this, and the remainder is unexplained. The sample table lists 150,000 to 200,000 clones, more than 90% of them with a count of one. The top ten clonotypes cover roughly 2.5% of the sample. The specimen was peripheral blood, collected on day 0 of AZD1222 vaccination. Receptors originate from an adult in good health.

The chain recombines TRBV27 with TRBJ1-2, with D perhaps matching TRBD1 (5 bases). Germline V lookup: CDR1 MNHEY, CDR2 SMNVEV (reference sequence). The CDR3 spans 14 residues. V was pared by 2 bases and J by 4 bases, with 11 bases between. DNA of the CDR3: TGTGCCAGCAGTTTAGGAGGAGGGGCCTATGGCTACACCTTC. This encodes CASSLGGGAYGYTF.

The CDR3 reads CASSKDSSSYEQYF. DNA for the CDR3: TGCGCCAGCAGTAAGGACTCTAGCTCCTACGAGCAGTACTTC. V is TRBV10-1 and J is TRBJ2-7, with a weak D call TRBD2 (5 bases). The CDR3 sequence is 14 residues long. V shed 5 bases and J shed 0 bases, with 11 bases lying between them. The germline gives CDR1 WNHNN, CDR2 SYGVQD (reference sequence).

This clone was counted only a few times. This rearrangement joins TRBV3-1 (or the pseudogene TRBV3-2) to TRBJ2-5; D unresolved. Trimming shortened V by 4 bases and J by 0 bases, and 9 bases separated the two germline ends. Germline V gene lookup returns CDR1 LGHDT and CDR2 YNNKEL (reference sequence). The CDR3 sequence is 14 residues long. The CDR3 loop reads CASSRSEYQETQYF. CDR3 sequence (DNA): TGTGCCAGCAGCCGCTCAGAGTACCAAGAGACCCAGTACTTC.

The DNA for the CDR3 is TGTGCCATCACGAAGGGGTCCGTGGGACAGGGGGTTGGCTACACCTTC. Protein: CAITKGSVGQGVGYTF. The chain couples TRBV10-3 to TRBJ1-2; 11 bases are shared with TRBD1. Germline CDR1 reads ENHRY; CDR2 reads SYGVKD. This CDR3 spans 16 amino acids. J gave up 7 bases and V 7 bases, and 14 bases lay outside the gene matches.

The genes are TRBV14 and TRBJ1-6; 7 bases align to TRBD1. V lost 4 bases to trimming and J lost 7 bases; unmatched junction nucleotides: 7. CDR3 length: 15 residues. Looked up from germline, CDR1 is SGHDN and CDR2 is FVKESK. Here the CDR3 reads CASSRTGLRNSPLHF. The CDR3 nucleotides read TGTGCCAGCAGCCGGACAGGTCTTCGGAATTCACCCCTCCACTTT.